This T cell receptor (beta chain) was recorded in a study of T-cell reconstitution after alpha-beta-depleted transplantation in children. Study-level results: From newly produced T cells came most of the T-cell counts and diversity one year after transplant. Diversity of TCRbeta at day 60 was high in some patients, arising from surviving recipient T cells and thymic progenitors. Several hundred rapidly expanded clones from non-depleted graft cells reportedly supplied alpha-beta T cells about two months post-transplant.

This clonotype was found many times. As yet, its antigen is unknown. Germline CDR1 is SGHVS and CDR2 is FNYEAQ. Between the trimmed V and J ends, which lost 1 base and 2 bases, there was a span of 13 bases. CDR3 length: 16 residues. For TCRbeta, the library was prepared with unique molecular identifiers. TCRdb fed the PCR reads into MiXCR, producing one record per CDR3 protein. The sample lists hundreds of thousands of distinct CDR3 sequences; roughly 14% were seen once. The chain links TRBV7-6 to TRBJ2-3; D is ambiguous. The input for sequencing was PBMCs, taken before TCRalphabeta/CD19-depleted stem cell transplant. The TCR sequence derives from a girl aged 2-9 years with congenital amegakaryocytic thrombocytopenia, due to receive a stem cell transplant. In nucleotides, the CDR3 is TGTGCCAGCAGCTTAGAAGTCAGCTCCCACACAGATACGCAGTATTTT. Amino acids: CASSLEVSSHTDTQYF.